This T cell receptor (beta chain) was found in a study of T-cell reconstitution after alpha-beta-depleted transplantation in children (dated by TCRdb to 2016 to 2018). A note on the overall study: The study quantitatively tracked T-cell immune reconstitution after TCRalphabeta/CD19-depleted allogeneic hematopoietic cell transplantation in children using TCR repertoire profiling. The full study reports these points: The high TCRbeta diversity at day 60 in some patients was ascribed to recipient T cells and intrathymic progenitors that had survived conditioning. Over subsequent months, a decline in hyperexpanded clone frequencies was noted, and after one year, T-cell counts and TCRbeta diversity were mostly ascribed to newly produced T cells. About two months after transplant, the apparently early recovery of alphabetaT-cell counts reportedly depended on just several hundred clones that had expanded rapidly and came from non-depleted graft cells.

This clonotype was found a few times. This receptor's antigen is unknown. No clone much larger than this one lies a single base away; base qualities are absent. Library method: PCR. Sequenced using an Illumina HiSeq 2500. TCR libraries were prepared with molecular barcoding, using unique molecular identifiers to normalize TCRbeta repertoire quantification. The public reads were run again by TCRdb, first through fastp at Q25 and then through MiXCR, and only productive beta chains were kept. Every CDR3 protein is listed once, alongside the most common genes and DNA of its rows. The sample records 700,000 to 850,000 distinct CDR3 sequences, roughly 15% of which are singletons. Of the sample, just under 5% is held by the ten largest clones. CDR1 DFQATT and CDR2 SNEGSKA are derived from the germline V gene (reference sequence). Trimming removed 3 bases from V and 2 bases from J, leaving 5 bases between the germline ends. The CDR3 has 12 amino acids, counting the end cysteine and phenylalanine. Here the CDR3 DNA is all that survives: 36 bases in frame from base 1.

What this sample's treatment or condition label stands for: allogeneic hematopoietic cell transplantation with graft depleted of TCRalphabeta T cells and CD19 B cells. The transplant recipients were children given TCRalphabeta/CD19-depleted allogeneic hematopoietic cell grafts. This receptor chain uses TRBV20-1 and TRBJ1-5; too little of a D gene remains to name it. The sequencing here drew on PBMCs, mostly from graft donor cells, taken 360 days after TCRalphabeta/CD19-depleted stem cell transplant. The TCR sequence derives from a male patient between 5 and 17 years old who had a stem cell transplant for acute lymphoblastic leukemia, so the T cells may come from the graft donor. Here is the DNA: TGCAGTGCTAGCACAGGCAATCAGCCCCAGCATTTT. Translated, this gives CSASTGNQPQHF.